This T cell receptor (beta chain) was identified in a study of response to subunit inactivated influenza vaccine. TCRdb ran MiXCR on the RT-PCR reads and lists one entry per CDR3 protein. Of about 520,000 distinct CDR3 sequences in the sample, around 7.9% were seen once. V lost 3 bases and J 1 base, leaving 3 bases between the germline ends. Germline CDR1 DFQATT, CDR2 SNEGSKA (reference sequence). The CDR3 is 11 amino acids. The TCR was taken from a man aged 50 to 69 who received an inactivated influenza vaccine. The source was PBMCs from blood, collected around 25 months after vaccination. This rearrangement joins TRBV20-1 to TRBJ2-5; D is ambiguous. Written as DNA, the CDR3 is TGCAGTGCTAGCCCCCAAGAGACCCAGTACTTC. Protein sequence: CSASPQETQYF.